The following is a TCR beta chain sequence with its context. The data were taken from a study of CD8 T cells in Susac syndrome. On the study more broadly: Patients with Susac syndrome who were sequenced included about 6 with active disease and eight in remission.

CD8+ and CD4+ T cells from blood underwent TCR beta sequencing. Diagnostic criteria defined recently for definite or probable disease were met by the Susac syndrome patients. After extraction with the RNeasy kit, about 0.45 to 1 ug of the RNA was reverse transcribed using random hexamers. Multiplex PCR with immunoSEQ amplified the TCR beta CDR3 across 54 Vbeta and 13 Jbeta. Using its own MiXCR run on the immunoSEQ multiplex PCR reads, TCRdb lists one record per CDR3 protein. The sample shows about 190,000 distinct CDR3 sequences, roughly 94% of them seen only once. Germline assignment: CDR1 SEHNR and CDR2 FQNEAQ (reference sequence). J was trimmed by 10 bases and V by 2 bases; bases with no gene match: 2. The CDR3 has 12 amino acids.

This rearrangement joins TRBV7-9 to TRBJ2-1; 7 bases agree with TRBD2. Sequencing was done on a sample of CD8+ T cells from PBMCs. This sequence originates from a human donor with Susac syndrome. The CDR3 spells CASSLLTSEQFF. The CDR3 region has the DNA TGTGCCAGCAGCTTATTGACTAGCGAGCAGTTCTTC.